This T cell receptor beta chain was sequenced during a study of blood T cell repertoires in COVID-19. Study details: The United States, Italy and Spain supplied acute and convalescent COVID-19 samples.

Using immunoSEQ multiplex PCR, the repertoire was profiled, and TCRdb retains in-frame clones only, with some absent. The repertoire holds roughly 180,000 clones, 70% to 90% seen once, with about 8.2% in the top ten. The source is a man between 60 and 75 years old with acute or convalescent COVID-19. Input material: peripheral blood.

The CDR3 region is CASSQDDRESTEAFF. CDR3 sequence (DNA): TGCGCCAGCAGCCAAGATGACAGGGAGAGCACTGAAGCTTTCTTT. The chain employs TRBV4-1 and TRBJ1-1, with 7 bases matching TRBD1. Germline V CDR1 and CDR2: MGHRA, YSYEKL. V was pared by 0 bases and J by 4 bases, with 5 bases of the junction left unmatched. This CDR3 is built from 15 residues.